What follows are 16 T cell receptor beta chains derived from one specimen sequenced in a study of human T cells and chemical hapten exposure. Regarding time point: patch test 2, 6 weeks after DPC sensitization. Treatment of the sample: therapeutic diphenylcyclopropenone sensitization with weekly scalp DPC. Via MiXCR, TCRdb re-called the RACE reads, giving one row per CDR3 protein. The sample holds 110,000 to 150,000 distinct CDR3 sequences, approximately 10% seen once. The sequences come from whole blood, collected in connection with sensitization to the hapten diphenylcyclopropenone (DPC). The origin of the receptors is a woman between 45 and 60 years old with alopecia areata. Some clones in this sample may be carry-over from other donors' samples.

This clonotype has only a few counts. This chain links TRBV7-6 with TRBJ2-1; 10 bases map to TRBD2. V lost 6 bases to trimming and J lost 3 bases; unmatched junction nucleotides: 5. The length of the CDR3 is 15 residues. Germline CDR1 and CDR2: SGHVS and FNYEAQ. The CDR3 coding sequence is TGTGCCAGCAGTTCCGGGACTAGCGTCTACAATGAGCAGTTCTTC. This translates into CASSSGTSVYNEQFF.

This clonotype was seen a few times. The CDR3 bases are TGTGCCAGCAGTTACTCCCTCGGTAGCTCCTATAATTCACCCCTCCACTTT. Encoded protein: CASSYSLGSSYNSPLHF. V and J are TRBV6-6 and TRBJ1-6, with no clear D. Germline CDR1 MNHNY, CDR2 SVGAGI (reference sequence). V was pared by 0 bases and J by 0 bases, with 9 bases between. There are 17 residues in the CDR3.

This chain connects TRBV3-1 to TRBJ2-2; D not certain. The germline V gene encodes CDR1 LGHDT and CDR2 YNNKEL (reference sequence). The CDR3 consists of 14 residues. Trimming removed 1 base at V and 5 bases at J, with 8 bases between. In DNA form, the CDR3 reads TGTGCCAGCAGCCAAGTCGAAGGAACCGGGGAGCTGTTTTTT. Translated: CASSQVEGTGELFF.

This clonotype has more than one count but fewer than ten. The chain has TRBV19 and TRBJ2-2; 7 bases fit TRBD1. Per germline, CDR1 LNHDA and CDR2 SQIVND (reference sequence). Trimming cost V 7 bases and J 1 base; bases outside gene matches: 3. The CDR3 length is 14 residues. CDR3 loop: CASMGDRNTGELFF. The CDR3 DNA is TGTGCCAGTATGGGGGACAGGAACACCGGGGAGCTGTTTTTT.

V and J are TRBV20-1 and TRBJ1-5; TRBD1 might be the D (6 bases). Germline CDR1 reads DFQATT; CDR2 reads SNEGSKA (reference sequence). Deletions cut 5 bases from V and 4 bases from J, with 12 bases between. The CDR3 totals 13 residues. The CDR3 sequence is CSAGRDINQPQHF. The CDR3, as DNA: TGCAGTGCTGGCAGGGACATTAATCAGCCCCAGCATTTT.

This clonotype was counted many times. The chain has TRBV20-1 and TRBJ1-6; the D gene is possibly TRBD1 (5 bases). The CDR3 runs 14 residues. Looked up from germline, CDR1 is DFQATT and CDR2 is SNEGSKA (reference sequence). The germline V and J ends were trimmed by 0 bases and 10 bases, with 13 bases remaining between them. CDR3 amino acids: CSARDSAGQSPLHF. The CDR3 nucleotides are TGCAGTGCTAGAGATTCGGCAGGGCAATCACCCCTCCACTTT.

This clonotype was recorded many times. The V gene is TRBV9, the J gene TRBJ2-7, with 8 bases identical to TRBD2. The ends lost 0 bases at V and 6 bases at J; junction bases unmatched: 8. The CDR3 extends over 15 amino acids. Germline-derived CDR1 and CDR2 are SGDLS and YYNGEE. CDR3 bases: TGTGCCAGCAGCGTAGAGGCCAGCGGGAGTGGCGAGCAGTACTTC. Translating it yields CASSVEASGSGEQYF.

This chain links TRBV3-1 with TRBJ2-2, with 15 bases fitting TRBD2. The CDR3 is made up of 16 amino acids. V dropped 3 bases and J dropped 7; count of bases not matched to a gene: 3. The germline V gene encodes CDR1 LGHDT and CDR2 YNNKEL (reference sequence). The CDR3 DNA reads TGTGCCAGCAGCCATGGGACTAGCGGGAGGAGCGGGGAGCTGTTTTTT. Its protein product is CASSHGTSGRSGELFF.

This clonotype was picked up many times. This rearrangement joins TRBV5-1 to TRBJ1-2, with 8 bases fitting TRBD1. This CDR3 spans 15 amino acids. The germline gives CDR1 SGHRS, CDR2 YFSETQ. Germline trimming cut 2 bases from V and 8 bases from J; bases unmatched to any gene: 11. CDR3 in amino acids: CASSFNAMDRDGYTF. CDR3 sequence (DNA): TGCGCCAGCAGCTTCAACGCCATGGACAGGGACGGCTACACCTTC.

The chain uses TRBV30 and TRBJ2-7; possibly TRBD1 for D (6 bases). CDR1 GTSNPN and CDR2 SVGIG come from the germline V gene (reference sequence). CDR3 length: 11 residues. The V and J ends lost 5 bases and 4 bases respectively, with 9 bases between them. CDR3 amino acids: CAWGQQYEQYF. DNA for the CDR3: TGTGCCTGGGGACAGCAGTACGAGCAGTACTTC.

This clonotype appeared a few times. CDR3 loop: CASSITGDGYTF. CDR3 bases: TGTGCCAGTAGTATAACGGGCGATGGCTACACCTTC. The V gene is TRBV19, the J gene TRBJ1-2; D gene ambiguous. CDR1 and CDR2 (germline): LNHDA, SQIVND (reference sequence). There are 12 residues in the CDR3. V was trimmed by 2 bases and J by 6 bases, leaving 7 bases between them.

This clonotype was found many times. The gene calls are TRBV25-1 and TRBJ2-6; D gene ambiguous. This CDR3 region has 19 residues. V gave up 1 base and J gave up 1 base, with 17 bases separating them. Germline V gene lookup returns CDR1 MGHDK and CDR2 SYGVNS. Here the CDR3 DNA reads TGTGCCAGCAGTGAATCCCGAATCGGTGGGATTTCTGGGGCCAACGTCCTGACTTTC. It codes for CASSESRIGGISGANVLTF.

This clonotype was picked up a small number of times. The V gene is TRBV12-3 or TRBV12-4, the J gene TRBJ1-5; D is uncertain. Trimming removed 1 base at V and 1 base at J, with 11 bases between. The CDR3 is 16 amino acids. The CDR3 region is CASSLGFGRSNQPQHF. The CDR3 region has the DNA TGTGCCAGCAGTTTAGGTTTCGGCAGAAGCAATCAGCCCCAGCATTTT.

This clonotype was seen at least ten times. The junction does not match germline at one end; this may be a read error. This chain uses TRBV27 with TRBJ1-2, with unresolved D. CDR3 size: 14 residues. In germline, CDR1 is MNHEY, CDR2 SMNVEV (reference sequence). The CDR3 region has the DNA TGCGCCAGCCGCAGCGCCGGGCCTGACTATGGCTACACCTTC. This sequence encodes CASRSAGPDYGYTF.

V usage is TRBV11-3 and J usage is TRBJ2-4; tentative D call: TRBD2 (7 bases). Germline CDR1 and CDR2: SGHNT and YENEEA. V lost 5 bases and J 6 bases, leaving 20 bases between the germline ends. The CDR3 loop spans 16 amino acids. For the CDR3, the DNA is TGTGCCAGCAGCCCCTTTAAGGGGGGGCGTAGAAACATTCAGTACTTC. It is translated as CASSPFKGGRRNIQYF.

This clonotype appeared many times. CDR3 sequence reads: CSGREGALASEQYF. CDR3 DNA: TGCAGTGGTCGGGAGGGAGCCCTTGCCTCCGAGCAGTACTTC. This chain links TRBV29-1 with TRBJ2-7; 8 nucleotides line up with TRBD2. Looked up from germline, CDR1 is SQVTM and CDR2 is ANQGSEA. The CDR3 covers 14 residues.